One T cell receptor beta chain is described in this entry. The data are from a study of blood T cell repertoires in COVID-19. Study-level background: Material from acute and convalescent COVID-19 was sourced from the United States, Italy and Spain.

CDR3 length: 14 residues. Trimming took 6 bases from V and 7 from J, leaving 18 bases between them. Per the germline V gene, CDR1 is MRHNA and CDR2 is SNTAGT. As originally analysed: Reference gene primer amplification yielded estimated nucleated cell counts. Sequencing was performed with immunoSEQ multiplex PCR; in TCRdb, only in-frame clones are kept and a portion is missing. V and J calls and clone size follow that table, whereas D and trimming were derived from the DNA. The data contain about 120,000 clones, approximately 87% of them singletons. Material for sequencing was peripheral blood. This chain joins TRBV6-4 and TRBJ1-2; perhaps TRBD1 as D (5 bases). The sequence was obtained from a man aged 55 to 69 with acute or convalescent COVID-19. The CDR3 sequence: CASRSGSGRGGYTF. The CDR3 DNA reads TGTGCCAGCAGGAGCGGGTCAGGGCGTGGTGGCTACACCTTC.